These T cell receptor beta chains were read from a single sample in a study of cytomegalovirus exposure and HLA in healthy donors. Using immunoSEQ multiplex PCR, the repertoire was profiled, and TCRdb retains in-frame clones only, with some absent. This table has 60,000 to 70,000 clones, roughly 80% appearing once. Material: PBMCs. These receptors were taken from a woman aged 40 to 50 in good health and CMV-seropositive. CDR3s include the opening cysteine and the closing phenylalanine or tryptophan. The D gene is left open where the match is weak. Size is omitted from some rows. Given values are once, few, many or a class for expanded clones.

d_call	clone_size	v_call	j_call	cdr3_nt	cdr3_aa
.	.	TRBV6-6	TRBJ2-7	TGTGCCAGCCGGGGGGCAGGGGAGAATTACGAGCAGTACTTC	CASRGAGENYEQYF
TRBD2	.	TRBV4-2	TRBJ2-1	TGTGCCAGCAGCCGAGAGACTAGCGGGGTCTACAATGAGCAGTTCTTC	CASSRETSGVYNEQFF
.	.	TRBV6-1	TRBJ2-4	TGTGCCAGCAGTGAAGGAGATAGCAACATTCAGTACTTC	CASSEGDSNIQYF
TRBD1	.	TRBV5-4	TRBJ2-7	TGTGCCAGCAGCCCCCCAGGGGGAGAGCAGTACTTC	CASSPPGGEQYF
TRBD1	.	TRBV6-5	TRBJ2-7	TGTGCCAGCAGTTACGCCGGGACAGATTACGAGCAGTACTTC	CASSYAGTDYEQYF
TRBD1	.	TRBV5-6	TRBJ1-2	TGTGCCAGCAGCCCGGGACAGCGGGACTATGGCTACACCTTC	CASSPGQRDYGYTF
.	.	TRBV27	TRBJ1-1	TGTGCCAGCAGTTTTCGGTGGGAGGACACTGAAGCTTTCTTT	CASSFRWEDTEAFF
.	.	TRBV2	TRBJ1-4	TGTGCCAGCAGTGAGCAGGGAGGATACGCTACTAATGAAAAACTGTTTTTT	CASSEQGGYATNEKLFF
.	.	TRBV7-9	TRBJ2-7	TGTTCCAGCAGCTTATCGCAGGACTACGAGCAGTACTTC	CSSSLSQDYEQYF
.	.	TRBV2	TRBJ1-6	TGTGCCAGCAGTGACATGGCCTTCGACGGACGGGGTTCACCCCTCCACTTT	CASSDMAFDGRGSPLHF
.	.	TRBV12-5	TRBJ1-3	TGTGCTAGTGGTTTGTTCACTTCAACTCGACAGGTCTCTGGAAACACCATATATTTT	CASGLFTSTRQVSGNTIYF
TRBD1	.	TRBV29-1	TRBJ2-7	TGCAGCGTTGGACAGGGGGCGGGTTCCGAGCAGTACTTC	CSVGQGAGSEQYF
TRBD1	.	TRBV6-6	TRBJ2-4	TGTGCCAGCAGACCCGACAGGGGGCGCGGCATTCAGTACTTC	CASRPDRGRGIQYF
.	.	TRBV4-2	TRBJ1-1	TGTGCCAGCAGCCAAGAAAGGGGAATCACTGAAGCTTTCTTT	CASSQERGITEAFF
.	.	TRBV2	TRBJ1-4	TGTGCCAGCAGTGTCTGGAGGGAAAAACTGTTTTTT	CASSVWREKLFF
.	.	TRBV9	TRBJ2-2	TGTGCCAGCAGCGTAGCCCCAGGGACCGGGGAGCTGTTTTTT	CASSVAPGTGELFF
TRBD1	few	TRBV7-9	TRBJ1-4	TGTGCCAGCAGCCAGACAGGGGGAGGAGAAAAACTGTTTTTT	CASSQTGGGEKLFF
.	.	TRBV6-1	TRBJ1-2	TGTGCCAGCAGTATCCGGGGAGACTATGGCTACACCTTC	CASSIRGDYGYTF
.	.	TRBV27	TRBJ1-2	TGTGCCAGCAGCCCCGACAGCGCCCTATTGTATGGCTACACCTTC	CASSPDSALLYGYTF
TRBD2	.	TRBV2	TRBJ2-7	TGTGCCAGCAGTGAATTGGCGGGGGGCGACGAGCAGTACTTC	CASSELAGGDEQYF
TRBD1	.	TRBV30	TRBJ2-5	TGTGCCGGGACAGGGGCCCTCCAAGAGACCCAGTACTTC	CAGTGALQETQYF
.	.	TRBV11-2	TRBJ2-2	TGTGCCAGCAGCCTAGAGGGGGGTTACACCGGGGAGCTGTTTTTT	CASSLEGGYTGELFF
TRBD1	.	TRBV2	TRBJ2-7	TGTGCCAGCAGTGTGGGGACAGGGACCTACGAGCAGTACTTC	CASSVGTGTYEQYF
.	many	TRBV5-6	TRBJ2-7	TGTGCCAGCAGCTTAGAGGAGTACTCTACCTACGAGCAGTACTTC	CASSLEEYSTYEQYF
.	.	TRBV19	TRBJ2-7	TGTGCCAGTAGTATTGCGCAGGGCAAGGGATACGAGCAGTACTTC	CASSIAQGKGYEQYF
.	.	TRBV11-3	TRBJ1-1	TGTGCCAGCAGCTTAGACGGGAACATGAACACTGAAGCTTTCTTT	CASSLDGNMNTEAFF
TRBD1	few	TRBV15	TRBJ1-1	TGTGCCACCAGCGTTACCGGGACAGGGGACGACACTGAAGCTTTCTTT	CATSVTGTGDDTEAFF
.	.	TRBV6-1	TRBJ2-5	TGTGCCAGCAGACGAGGAGAGCAGTACTTC	CASRRGEQYF
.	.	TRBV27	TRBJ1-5	TGTGCCAGCAGTTCGGTCCAGGGGCCGTTTAATCAGCCCCAGCATTTT	CASSSVQGPFNQPQHF
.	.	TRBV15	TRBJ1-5	TGTGCCACCAGCAGAGTATCTTCGGGGGGACGTGGACAGCCCCAGCATTTT	CATSRVSSGGRGQPQHF
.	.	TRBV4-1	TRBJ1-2	TGCGCCAGCAGTACTACCTCTTCCGGGGGGCAGTGGGGCTACACCTTC	CASSTTSSGGQWGYTF
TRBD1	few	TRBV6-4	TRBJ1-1	TGTGCCAGCAGTGACTCGAGTCCGAGACAGGGGACAAACACTGAAGCTTTCTTT	CASSDSSPRQGTNTEAFF
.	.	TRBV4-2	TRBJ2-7	TGTGCCAGCAGCCAAGAGGGGGCGGGTAGCTCCTACGAGCAGTACTTC	CASSQEGAGSSYEQYF
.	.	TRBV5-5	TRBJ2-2	TGTGCCAGCAGCTTATTGTCAAAAATTACCGGGGAGCTGTTTTTT	CASSLLSKITGELFF
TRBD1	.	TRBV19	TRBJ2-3	TGTGCCAGTAGTATGGGGACAGGGTCCCGCACAGATACGCAGTATTTT	CASSMGTGSRTDTQYF
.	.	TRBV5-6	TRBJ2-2	TGTGCCAGCAGCTTGGTGGGGGCTGCTCCAAACACCGGGGAGCTGTTTTTT	CASSLVGAAPNTGELFF